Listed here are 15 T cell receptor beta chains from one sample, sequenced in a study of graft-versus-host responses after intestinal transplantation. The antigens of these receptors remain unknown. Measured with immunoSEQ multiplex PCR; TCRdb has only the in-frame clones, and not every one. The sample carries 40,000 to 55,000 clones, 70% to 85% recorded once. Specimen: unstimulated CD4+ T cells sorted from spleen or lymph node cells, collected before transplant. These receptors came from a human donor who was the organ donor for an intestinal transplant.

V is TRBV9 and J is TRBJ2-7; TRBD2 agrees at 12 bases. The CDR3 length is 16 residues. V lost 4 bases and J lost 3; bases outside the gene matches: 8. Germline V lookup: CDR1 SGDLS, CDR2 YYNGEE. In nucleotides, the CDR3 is TGTGCCAGCAGCCCATATGGACTAGCGGGACGCTACGAGCAGTACTTC. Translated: CASSPYGLAGRYEQYF.

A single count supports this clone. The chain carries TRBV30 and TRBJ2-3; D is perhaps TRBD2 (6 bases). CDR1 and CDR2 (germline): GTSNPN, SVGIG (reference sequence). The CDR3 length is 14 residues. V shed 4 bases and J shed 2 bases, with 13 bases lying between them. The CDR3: CAWTRDLHTDTQYF. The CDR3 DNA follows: TGTGCCTGGACCCGGGACTTACACACAGATACGCAGTATTTT.

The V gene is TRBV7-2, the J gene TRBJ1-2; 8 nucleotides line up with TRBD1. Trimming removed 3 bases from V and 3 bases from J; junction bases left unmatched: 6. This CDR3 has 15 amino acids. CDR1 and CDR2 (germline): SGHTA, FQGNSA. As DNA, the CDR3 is TGTGCCAGCAGCTTCCAGACAGGGGCAGACTATGGCTACACCTTC. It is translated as CASSFQTGADYGYTF.

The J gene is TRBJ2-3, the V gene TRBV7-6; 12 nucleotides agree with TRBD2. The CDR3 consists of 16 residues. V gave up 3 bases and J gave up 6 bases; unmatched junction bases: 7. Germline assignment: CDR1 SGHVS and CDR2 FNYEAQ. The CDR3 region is CASSLISGTSGDTQYF. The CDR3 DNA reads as TGTGCCAGCAGCTTGATATCCGGGACTAGCGGGGATACGCAGTATTTT.

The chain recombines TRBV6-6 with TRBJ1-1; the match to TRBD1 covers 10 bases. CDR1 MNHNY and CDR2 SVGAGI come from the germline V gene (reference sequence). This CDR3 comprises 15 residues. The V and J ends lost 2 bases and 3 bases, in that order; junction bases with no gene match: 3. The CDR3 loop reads CASSYGGTGDTEAFF. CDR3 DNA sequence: TGTGCCAGCAGTTACGGCGGGACAGGGGACACTGAAGCTTTCTTT.

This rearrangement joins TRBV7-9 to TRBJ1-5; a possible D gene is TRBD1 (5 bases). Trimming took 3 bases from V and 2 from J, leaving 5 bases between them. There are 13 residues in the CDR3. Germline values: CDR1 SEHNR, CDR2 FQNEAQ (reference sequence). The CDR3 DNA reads TGTGCCAGCAGCTTGACAGGCAATCAGCCCCAGCATTTT. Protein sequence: CASSLTGNQPQHF. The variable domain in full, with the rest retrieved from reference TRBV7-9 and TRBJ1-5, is DTGVSQNPRHKITKRGQNVTFRCDPISEHNRLYWYRQTLGQGPEFLTYFQNEAQLEKSRLLSDRFSAERPKGSFSTLEIQRTEQGDSAMYLCASSLTGNQPQHFGDGTRLSIL.

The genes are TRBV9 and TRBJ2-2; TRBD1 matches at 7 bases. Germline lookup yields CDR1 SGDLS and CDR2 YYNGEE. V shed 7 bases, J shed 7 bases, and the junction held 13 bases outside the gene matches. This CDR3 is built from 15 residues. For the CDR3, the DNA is TGTGCCAGCTACAAGGGACAGTCTATTGACGGGGAGCTGTTTTTT. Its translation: CASYKGQSIDGELFF.

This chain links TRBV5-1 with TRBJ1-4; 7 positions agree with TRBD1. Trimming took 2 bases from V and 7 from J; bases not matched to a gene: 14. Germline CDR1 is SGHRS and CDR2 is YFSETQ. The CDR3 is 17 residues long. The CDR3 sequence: CASSLRQRGLLGEKLFF. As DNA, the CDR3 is TGCGCCAGCAGCTTAAGGCAAAGGGGGCTATTAGGTGAAAAACTGTTTTTT.

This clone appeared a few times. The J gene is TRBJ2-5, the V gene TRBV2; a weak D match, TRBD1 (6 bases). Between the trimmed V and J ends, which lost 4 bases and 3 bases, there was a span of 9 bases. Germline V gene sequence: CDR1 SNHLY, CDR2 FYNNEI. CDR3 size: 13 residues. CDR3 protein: CASSVGAEETQYF. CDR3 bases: TGTGCCAGCAGTGTGGGGGCCGAAGAGACCCAGTACTTC. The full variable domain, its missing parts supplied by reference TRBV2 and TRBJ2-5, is EPEVTQTPSHQVTQMGQEVILRCVPISNHLYFYWYRQILGQKVEFLVSFYNNEISEKSEIFDDQFSVERPDGSNFTLKIRSTKLEDSAMYFCASSVGAEETQYFGPGTRLLVL.

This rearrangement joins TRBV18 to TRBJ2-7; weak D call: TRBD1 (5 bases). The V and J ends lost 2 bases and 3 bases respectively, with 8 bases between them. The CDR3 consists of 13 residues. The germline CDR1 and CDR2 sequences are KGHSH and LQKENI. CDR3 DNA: TGTGCCAGCTCACCAAAGACAGACTACGAGCAGTACTTC. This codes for CASSPKTDYEQYF.

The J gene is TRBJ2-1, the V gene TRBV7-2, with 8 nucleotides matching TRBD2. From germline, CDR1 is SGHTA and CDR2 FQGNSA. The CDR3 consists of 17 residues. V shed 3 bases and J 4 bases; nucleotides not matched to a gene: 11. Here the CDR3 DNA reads TGTGCCAGCAGCTTCTCATCCGGGACTAGATATTACAATGAGCAGTTCTTC. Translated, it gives CASSFSSGTRYYNEQFF.

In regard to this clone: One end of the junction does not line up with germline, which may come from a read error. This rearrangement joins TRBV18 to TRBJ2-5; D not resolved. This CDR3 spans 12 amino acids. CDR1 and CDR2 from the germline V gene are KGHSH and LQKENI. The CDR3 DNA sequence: TGTGTCAGCTCACCACTCCAAGAGACCCAGTACTTC. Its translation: CVSSPLQETQYF.

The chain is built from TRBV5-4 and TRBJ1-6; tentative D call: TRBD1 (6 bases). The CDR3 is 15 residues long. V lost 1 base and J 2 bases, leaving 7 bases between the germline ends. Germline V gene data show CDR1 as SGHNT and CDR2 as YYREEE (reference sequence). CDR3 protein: CASSLTGTYNSPLHF. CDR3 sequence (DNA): TGTGCCAGCAGCTTGACAGGGACCTATAATTCACCCCTCCACTTT.

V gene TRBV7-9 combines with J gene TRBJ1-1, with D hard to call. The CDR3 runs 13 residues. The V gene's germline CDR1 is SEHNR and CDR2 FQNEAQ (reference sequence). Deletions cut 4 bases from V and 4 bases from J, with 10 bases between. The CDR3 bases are TGTGCCAGCAGCTGGGAGGCGGGCACTGAAGCTTTCTTT. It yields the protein CASSWEAGTEAFF. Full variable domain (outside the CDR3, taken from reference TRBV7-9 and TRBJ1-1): DTGVSQNPRHKITKRGQNVTFRCDPISEHNRLYWYRQTLGQGPEFLTYFQNEAQLEKSRLLSDRFSAERPKGSFSTLEIQRTEQGDSAMYLCASSWEAGTEAFFGQGTRLTVV.

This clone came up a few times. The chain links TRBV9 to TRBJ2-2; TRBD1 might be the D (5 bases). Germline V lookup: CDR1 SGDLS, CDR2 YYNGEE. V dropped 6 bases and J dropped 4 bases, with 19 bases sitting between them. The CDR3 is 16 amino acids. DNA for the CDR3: TGTGCCAGCACCCCCGACGGGTGGGGCGGCACCGGGGAGCTGTTTTTT. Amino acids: CASTPDGWGGTGELFF.